This T cell receptor (beta chain) is drawn from a study of T cells in localized non-small cell lung cancer. Study-wide points: Adjacent lung exhibited a median of about 50 among the 100 most abundant tumor clones. Longer overall survival associated with higher blood T cell density; shorter survival with higher adjacent-lung clonality.

The CDR3 covers 12 residues. CDR1 is MNHNS and CDR2 is SASEGT in the germline V gene. V was pared by 2 bases and J by 4 bases, with 5 bases between. To note about this clone: Its antigen is undetermined.

The table came from immunoSEQ multiplex PCR; TCRdb's copy has only in-frame clones and leaves some out. The sample yields approximately 61,000 clones, 86% seen once. The origin of this receptor is a woman aged 40-69 years with stage I lung adenocarcinoma. Sample: peripheral blood, taken before any cancer treatment. This chain joins TRBV6-1 and TRBJ2-5; D is uncertain. The CDR3 DNA follows: TGTGCCAGCAGTGAAAGACTAGAGACCCAGTACTTC. This translates into CASSERLETQYF.